A single T cell receptor (beta chain) is shown here with its context. The CDR3 has 12 amino acids. Here immunoSEQ multiplex PCR was the method, and the copy in TCRdb shows in-frame clones only, minus some. The sample lists nearly 1 million clones, less than 85% occurring once. This sample stems from a study of shared clonotypes between healthy human individuals. Sequenced input: memory CD4+ T cells sorted from blood. Regarding subset: CD45RA-negative fraction. The rearrangement uses TRBV21-1 and TRBJ2-7; the DNA was not compared with TRBD2, the D call given in the table. TRBV21-1 represents a pseudogene. This TCR derives from a man aged 18 to 35 in good health. The CDR3 reads CASREGSYEQYF. For the CDR3, the DNA is TGTGCCAGCCGGGAGGGTTCCTACGAGCAGTACTTC.